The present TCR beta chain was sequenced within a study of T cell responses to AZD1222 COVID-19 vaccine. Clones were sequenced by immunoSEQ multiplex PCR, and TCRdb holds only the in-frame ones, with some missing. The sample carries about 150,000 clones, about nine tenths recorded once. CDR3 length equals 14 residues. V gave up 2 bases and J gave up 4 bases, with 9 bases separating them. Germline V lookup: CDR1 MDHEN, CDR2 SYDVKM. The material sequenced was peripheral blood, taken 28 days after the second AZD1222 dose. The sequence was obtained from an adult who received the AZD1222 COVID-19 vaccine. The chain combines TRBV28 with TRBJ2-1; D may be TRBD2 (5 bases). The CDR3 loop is CASSLRDTYNEQFF. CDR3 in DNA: TGTGCCAGCAGTTTACGGGATACTTACAATGAGCAGTTCTTC. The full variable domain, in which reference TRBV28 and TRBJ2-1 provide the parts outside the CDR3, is DVKVTQSSRYLVKRTGEKVFLECVQDMDHENMFWYRQDPGLGLRLIYFSYDVKMKEKGDIPEGYSVSREKKERFSLILESASTNQTSMYLCASSLRDTYNEQFFGPGTRLTVL.